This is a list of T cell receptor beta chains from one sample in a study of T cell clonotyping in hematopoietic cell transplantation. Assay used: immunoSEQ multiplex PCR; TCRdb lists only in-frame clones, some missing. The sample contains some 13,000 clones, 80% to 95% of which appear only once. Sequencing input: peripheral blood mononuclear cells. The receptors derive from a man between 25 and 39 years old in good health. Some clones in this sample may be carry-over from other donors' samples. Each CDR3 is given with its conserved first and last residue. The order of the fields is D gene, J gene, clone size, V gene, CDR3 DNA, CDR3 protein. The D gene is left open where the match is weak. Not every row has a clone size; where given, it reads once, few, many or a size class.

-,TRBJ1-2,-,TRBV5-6,TGTGCCAGCAGACAGACAGGCATGCTTAACTATGGCTACACCTTC,CASRQTGMLNYGYTF
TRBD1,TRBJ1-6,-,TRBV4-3,TGCGCCAGCAGCCCCGTTCCGGGACCGACCGACAGGGCCCTCCACTTT,CASSPVPGPTDRALHF
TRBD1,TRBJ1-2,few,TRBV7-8,TGTGCCAGCAGCCTCGCACAGGGGGTCCATGGCTACACCTTC,CASSLAQGVHGYTF
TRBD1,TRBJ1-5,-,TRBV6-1,TGTGCCAGCAGTGGGGACAGGGGGCTTGGCAATCAGCCCCAGCATTTT,CASSGDRGLGNQPQHF
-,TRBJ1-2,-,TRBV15,TGTGCCACCAGTGAAACCGGGGGGCTGGGGGATGGCTACACCTTC,CATSETGGLGDGYTF
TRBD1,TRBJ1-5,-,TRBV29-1,TGCAGCGCCAAAGACAGGGATCGGAATCAGCCCCAGCATTTT,CSAKDRDRNQPQHF
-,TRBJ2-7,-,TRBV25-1,TGTGCCAGCAGTGAACCCGGGACATTCGGCAACGAGCAGTACTTC,CASSEPGTFGNEQYF
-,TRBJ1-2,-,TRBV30,TGTGCCTGGAGCAGGGACCACTATGGCTACACCTTC,CAWSRDHYGYTF
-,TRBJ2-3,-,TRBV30,TGTGCCTGGAGTCACAAGCGGACAAGCACAGATACGCAGTATTTT,CAWSHKRTSTDTQYF
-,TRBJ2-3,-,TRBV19,TGTGCCAGTACCGTTCTAGGCACAGATACGCAGTATTTT,CASTVLGTDTQYF
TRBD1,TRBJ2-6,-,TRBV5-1,TGCGCCAGCAGCAAGGGACAGATAGCTGGGGCCAACGTCCTGACTTTC,CASSKGQIAGANVLTF
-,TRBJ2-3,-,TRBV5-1,TGCGCCAGCAGCTTCCAGGGTTCGGGCACAGATACGCAGTATTTT,CASSFQGSGTDTQYF
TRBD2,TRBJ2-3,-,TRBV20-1,TGCAGTGCTCCTAGCGGAAATACGCAGTATTTT,CSAPSGNTQYF
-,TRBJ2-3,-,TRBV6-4,TGTGCCAGCAGTCCGAGTGGCACAGATACGCAGTATTTT,CASSPSGTDTQYF
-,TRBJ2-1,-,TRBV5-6,TGTGCCAGCAGCTCCCTGAGGGGGTTCGATGAGCAGTTCTTC,CASSSLRGFDEQFF
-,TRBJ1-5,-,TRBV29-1,TGCAGCGTCCTCCGGGGCCAGAATCAGCCCCAGCATTTT,CSVLRGQNQPQHF
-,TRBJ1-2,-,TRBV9,TGTGCCAGCAGCATTCCACCCTACTATGGCTACACCTTC,CASSIPPYYGYTF
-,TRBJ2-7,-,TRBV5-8,TGTGCCAGCAACCTGCAATCCGGGGGAATCCAGTACTTC,CASNLQSGGIQYF
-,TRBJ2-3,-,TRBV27,TGTGCCAGCAGTAGGACACGGCCTGCAGATACGCAGTATTTT,CASSRTRPADTQYF
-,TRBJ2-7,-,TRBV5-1,TGCGCCAGCAGTGTGGATGGTCAGGGGTTTACCTACGAGCAGTACTTC,CASSVDGQGFTYEQYF
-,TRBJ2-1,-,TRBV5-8,TGTGCCAGCAGCTCCTTGTGGCTAGACAAACTAAACAATGAGCAGTTCTTC,CASSSLWLDKLNNEQFF
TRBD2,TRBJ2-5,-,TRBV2,TGTGCCAGCAGGCCCTCTAGCGGGGTGGAGACCCAGTACTTC,CASRPSSGVETQYF
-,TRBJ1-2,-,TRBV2,TGTGCCAGCGGGGGCGACGGTCGACCCCATGGCTACACCTTC,CASGGDGRPHGYTF
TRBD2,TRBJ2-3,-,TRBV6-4,TGTGCCAGCAGTGACTCCGGGGGGGCCGATACGCAGTATTTT,CASSDSGGADTQYF
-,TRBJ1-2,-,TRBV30,TGTGCCTGGGGTAGGGATTATGGCTACACCTTC,CAWGRDYGYTF
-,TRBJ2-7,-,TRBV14,TGTGCCAGCAGCCAACCTAATTACAGGGGGGGTGTGGAAGAGCAGTACTTC,CASSQPNYRGGVEEQYF
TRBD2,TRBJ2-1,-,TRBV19,TGTGCCAGTAGTATAGGGGCTAGCGGTGGGAATGAGCAGTTCTTC,CASSIGASGGNEQFF
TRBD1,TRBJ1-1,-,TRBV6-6,TGTGCCAGCAGTTACGATGGGACAGGGAGAACTTTCTTT,CASSYDGTGRTFF
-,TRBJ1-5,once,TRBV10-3,TGTGCCATCAGAGCCACGACAGCTGGCAATCAGCCCCAGCATTTT,CAIRATTAGNQPQHF
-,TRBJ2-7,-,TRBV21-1,TGTGCCAGCAGCAAAGTTAGGGCAGCTTCCTACGAGCAGTACTTC,CASSKVRAASYEQYF
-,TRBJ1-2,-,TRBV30,TGTGCCTGGAGTGTTGCTTACTATGGCTACACCTTC,CAWSVAYYGYTF
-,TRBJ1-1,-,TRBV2,TGTGCCAGCCGGGCAGGGCGAATGAACACTGAAGCTTTCTTT,CASRAGRMNTEAFF
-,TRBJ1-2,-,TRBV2,TGTGCCAGCAGTGAAGCAGGTATCTGGGCTACAGAACATAACTATGGCTACACCTTC,CASSEAGIWATEHNYGYTF
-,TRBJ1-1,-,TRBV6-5,TGTGCCAGCAGTTTTGAGCGGGGTTACCTGAACACTGAAGCTTTCTTT,CASSFERGYLNTEAFF
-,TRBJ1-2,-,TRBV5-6,TGTGCCAGCAGCCCGAACAGGGCTGGCTACACCTTC,CASSPNRAGYTF
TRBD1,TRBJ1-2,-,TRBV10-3,TGTGCCATCAGTAAAGGGACAGGGGGCGCAACTAACTATGGCTACACCTTC,CAISKGTGGATNYGYTF
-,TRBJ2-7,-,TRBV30,TGTGCCTGGACTCTCGACAGGTCCTTCTCCTACGAGCAGTACTTC,CAWTLDRSFSYEQYF
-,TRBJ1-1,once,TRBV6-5,TGTGCCAGCAGTTACGCCCCGGGAATTGAAGCTTTCTTT,CASSYAPGIEAFF
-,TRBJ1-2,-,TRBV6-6,TGTGCCAGCAGTTACTATCCAGAACCTAACTATGGCTACACCTTC,CASSYYPEPNYGYTF
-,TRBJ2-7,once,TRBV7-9,TGTGCCAGCAGCTTAGTTTGGTCCTACGAGCAGTACTTC,CASSLVWSYEQYF
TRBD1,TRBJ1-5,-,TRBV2,TGTGCCAGCAGTATGGACAGGGGGGATCAGCCCCAGCATTTT,CASSMDRGDQPQHF
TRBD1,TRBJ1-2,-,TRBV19,TGTGCCACCCGGGACAGGGTTAGTAACTATGGCTACACCTTC,CATRDRVSNYGYTF
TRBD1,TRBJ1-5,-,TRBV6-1,TGTGCCAGCAGTGAACAGGGGGCCTATAGCAATCAGCCCCAGCATTTT,CASSEQGAYSNQPQHF
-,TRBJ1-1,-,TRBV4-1,TGCGCCAGCAGCCAAGACCCCAGGGTAGAAGCTTTCTTT,CASSQDPRVEAFF
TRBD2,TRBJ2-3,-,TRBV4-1,TGCGCCAGCAGCCAAGAGGCACTAGCGGGAGATACGCAGTATTTT,CASSQEALAGDTQYF
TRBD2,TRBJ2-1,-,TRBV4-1,TGCGCCAGCAGCCAAGATCGGGAGCGCGGGGGGGCGTTCTTC,CASSQDRERGGAFF
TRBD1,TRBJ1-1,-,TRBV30,TGTGCCTGCCACCCCAGGGGGTCTGAAGCTTTCTTT,CACHPRGSEAFF
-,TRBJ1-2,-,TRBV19,TGTGCCAGTAGTATAGATATAGCCTTCCCGTATGGCTACACCTTC,CASSIDIAFPYGYTF
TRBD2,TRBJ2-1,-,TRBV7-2,TGTGCCAGCAGCGCTAGCGGGGGTTTCTACAATGAGCAGTTCTTC,CASSASGGFYNEQFF
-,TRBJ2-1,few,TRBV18,TGTGCCAGCTCACGCGGGACAGACTACTACAATGAGCAGTTCTTC,CASSRGTDYYNEQFF
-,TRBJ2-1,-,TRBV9,TGTGCCAGCAGCCCTCAGGTGGGGGATGAGCAGTTCTTC,CASSPQVGDEQFF
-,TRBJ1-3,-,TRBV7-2,TGTGCCAGCCGGGAGGGAACGGGTGGAAACACCATATATTTT,CASREGTGGNTIYF
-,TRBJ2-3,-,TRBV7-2,TGTGCCAGCAGCTTAGGTAGCGGTAACACAGATACGCAGTATTTT,CASSLGSGNTDTQYF
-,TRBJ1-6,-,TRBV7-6,TGTGCCAGCAGCCTATTGAAAGCGGGCCCAAATTCACCCCTCCACTTT,CASSLLKAGPNSPLHF